Listed here are 25 T cell receptor beta chains from one sample, sequenced in a study of blood T cell repertoires in COVID-19. The method was immunoSEQ multiplex PCR; TCRdb's version includes in-frame clones alone and lacks a portion of them. The sample includes around 120,000 clones, 78% of them seen just once. Material for sequencing was peripheral blood. Every receptor here comes from a man in his sixties or seventies with acute or convalescent COVID-19.

The rearrangement uses TRBV4-3 and TRBJ1-1; D is perhaps TRBD1 (5 bases). In germline, CDR1 is LGHNA, CDR2 YSLEER. This CDR3 contains 13 residues. V lost 4 bases and J 3 bases, leaving 9 bases between the germline ends. The CDR3 bases are TGCGCCAGCAGCCGGACACAGCACACTGAAGCTTTCTTT. Protein sequence: CASSRTQHTEAFF.

The chain recombines TRBV6-5 with TRBJ1-1; weak D call: TRBD1 (5 bases). Deletions cut 8 bases from V and 1 base from J, with 14 bases between. Looked up from germline, CDR1 is MNHEY and CDR2 is SVGAGI. The CDR3 contains 14 residues. DNA for the CDR3: TGTGCCAGCGGGGCCATCAAGGGGAACACTGAAGCTTTCTTT. It translates to CASGAIKGNTEAFF.

The chain recombines TRBV7-2 with TRBJ2-1, with D possibly TRBD2 on 6 matching bases. V gave up 1 base and J gave up 0 bases, with 10 bases separating them. Germline V gives CDR1 SGHTA, CDR2 FQGNSA. This CDR3 has 16 residues. The chain's CDR3 is CASSLVAVSSYNEQFF. Written as DNA, the CDR3 is TGTGCCAGCAGCTTAGTAGCGGTGAGCTCCTACAATGAGCAGTTCTTC.

The gene calls are TRBV11-3 and TRBJ2-7, with D hard to call. The length of the CDR3 is 12 residues. Looked up from germline, CDR1 is SGHNT and CDR2 is YENEEA. V lost 2 bases to trimming and J lost 5 bases, with 7 bases between them. CDR3 region: CASSLYIDEQYF. The CDR3 nucleotides read TGTGCCAGCAGCTTATATATAGACGAGCAGTACTTC.

The genes are TRBV6-4 and TRBJ1-2, with 12 bases identical to TRBD1. V shed 0 bases and J 2 bases; nucleotides not matched to a gene: 1. This CDR3 is built from 16 residues. Per the germline V gene, CDR1 is MRHNA and CDR2 is SNTAGT. CDR3: CASSDSGTGGNYGYTF. The CDR3 DNA sequence: TGTGCCAGCAGTGACTCCGGGACAGGGGGCAACTATGGCTACACCTTC.

The chain joins TRBV6-2 or TRBV6-3 to TRBJ1-1; the match to TRBD1 covers 8 bases. CDR1 is MNHEY, CDR2 SVGEGT, per germline. The CDR3 loop spans 13 amino acids. Trimming cost V 6 bases and J 1 base; bases outside gene matches: 1. CDR3 region: CASSGQGNTEAFF. DNA for the CDR3: TGTGCCAGCAGCGGACAGGGGAACACTGAAGCTTTCTTT.

This clone was counted a single time. The CDR3, as DNA: TGTGCCAGCAGTACGACACGTGAAGCTTTCTTT. This encodes CASSTTREAFF. The V call is TRBV12-3 or TRBV12-4, the J call TRBJ1-1; no definite D call. This CDR3 contains 11 residues. V lost 5 bases and J lost 7, with 8 bases in between.

This chain links TRBV7-2 with TRBJ2-3; 12 nucleotides agree with TRBD2. The V segment lost 8 bases and the J segment 3 bases; nucleotides outside the gene matches: 9. The CDR3 is 16 amino acids. Germline CDR1 SGHTA, CDR2 FQGNSA. This chain's CDR3 is CASQGLAGGRTDTQYF. The DNA for the CDR3 is TGTGCCAGCCAAGGGCTAGCGGGGGGGAGGACAGATACGCAGTATTTT.

This chain uses TRBV7-8 with TRBJ2-3; maybe TRBD1 (5 bases). Trimming shortened V by 3 bases and J by 1 base, and 17 bases separated the two germline ends. The CDR3 consists of 17 residues. Germline V CDR1 and CDR2: SGHVS, FQNEAQ. Here the CDR3 reads CASSLRAGMTGTDTQYF. Written as DNA, the CDR3 is TGTGCCAGCAGCTTGAGAGCTGGCATGACAGGCACAGATACGCAGTATTTT.

The V and J genes are TRBV10-3 and TRBJ2-7; D remains unclear. The CDR3 contains 12 residues. The V end lost 2 bases, the J end lost 5 bases, and 7 bases lay between the germline ends. Germline V gene lookup returns CDR1 ENHRY and CDR2 SYGVKD. CDR3 in amino acids: CAISEGEDEQYF. As DNA, the CDR3 is TGTGCCATCAGTGAGGGAGAGGACGAGCAGTACTTC.

This clone was detected only once. The chain combines TRBV11-3 with TRBJ2-3, with a possible D match to TRBD2 (6 bases). Trimming took 3 bases from V and 3 from J, leaving 13 bases between them. Germline V gives CDR1 SGHNT, CDR2 YENEEA. The CDR3 runs 15 residues. CDR3 DNA sequence: TGTGCCAGCAGCTTCGGGGGTTCGGGAACAGATACGCAGTATTTT. It translates to CASSFGGSGTDTQYF.

The chain employs TRBV6-2 or TRBV6-3 and TRBJ1-2; no firm D call. The CDR3 is made up of 13 amino acids. Germline loops: CDR1 MNHEY, CDR2 SVGEGT. V lost 2 bases, J lost 1 base, and 5 bases lay in between. CDR3 sequence (DNA): TGTGCCAGCAGTTACGAGGTTAACTATGGCTACACCTTC. It codes for CASSYEVNYGYTF.

The chain is built from TRBV18 and TRBJ1-1; possible D gene TRBD1, 5 bases. Germline V gene data show CDR1 as KGHSH and CDR2 as LQKENI. With 10 bases removed from V and 3 bases from J, the gap between germline ends came to 18 bases. The CDR3 sequence is 14 residues long. CDR3: CATLQAGGDTEAFF. The DNA for the CDR3 is TGTGCCACTCTTCAGGCGGGAGGGGACACTGAAGCTTTCTTT.

CDR3 nucleotide sequence: TGTGCCCGCCGGGTCTCTCCGGAGGGGCAGTACTTC. Translated, it gives CARRVSPEGQYF. The chain joins TRBV30 to TRBJ2-7; a possible D gene is TRBD2 (6 bases). Germline CDR1 is GTSNPN and CDR2 is SVGIG (reference sequence). The CDR3 length is 12 residues. V was clipped by 8 bases and J by 9 bases, with 20 bases between them.

The chain links TRBV3-1 (or the pseudogene TRBV3-2) to TRBJ1-4; D may be TRBD1 (6 bases). The CDR3 has 15 residues. With 5 bases removed from V and 8 bases from J, the gap between germline ends came to 18 bases. Germline CDR1 reads LGHDT; CDR2 reads YNNKEL (reference sequence). CDR3 protein: CASSVRNPTGEKLFF. Written as DNA, the CDR3 is TGTGCCAGCAGCGTTCGAAACCCCACAGGGGAAAAACTGTTTTTT.

V gene TRBV2 combines with J gene TRBJ1-6; D might be TRBD1 (6 bases). This CDR3 contains 15 residues. V lost 2 bases and J 6 bases, leaving 11 bases between the germline ends. Germline loops: CDR1 SNHLY, CDR2 FYNNEI. CDR3 DNA: TGTGCCAGCAGTGAACGGTTCAGGGGTAATTCACCCCTCCACTTT. Residues: CASSERFRGNSPLHF.

This clone was picked up one time. This chain joins TRBV5-1 and TRBJ1-2, with 12 nucleotides matching TRBD1. The CDR3 runs 16 residues. The V gene end was trimmed by 4 bases and the J gene end by 2 bases; junction bases not matched to a gene: 6. Germline V lookup: CDR1 SGHRS, CDR2 YFSETQ. The CDR3 sequence: CASSPGQGAGNYGYTF. The CDR3 DNA is TGCGCCAGCAGCCCGGGACAGGGGGCGGGAAACTATGGCTACACCTTC.

The chain is built from TRBV3-1 (or the pseudogene TRBV3-2) and TRBJ2-3; TRBD1 is a possible D gene (8 bases). CDR1 and CDR2 from the germline V gene are LGHDT and YNNKEL (reference sequence). Trimming cost V 3 bases and J 4 bases, with 17 bases left between them. There are 16 residues in the CDR3. CDR3 DNA sequence: TGTGCCAGCAGCCAGAGGTTACAGGGGGGGGCAGATACGCAGTATTTT. It codes for CASSQRLQGGADTQYF.

The V and J genes are TRBV18 and TRBJ1-1, with TRBD1 matching over 7 bases. The CDR3 covers 12 residues. Germline-derived CDR1 and CDR2 are KGHSH and LQKENI. V shed 6 bases and J 5 bases; nucleotides not matched to a gene: 3. The CDR3 nucleotides are TGTGCCAGCTCCCCGGACAGGACTGAAGCTTTCTTT. It translates to CASSPDRTEAFF.

This clone was seen once. V gene TRBV5-1 combines with J gene TRBJ1-2; a possible D gene is TRBD1 (6 bases). Between the trimmed V and J ends, which lost 4 bases and 4 bases, there was a span of 14 bases. Looked up from germline, CDR1 is SGHRS and CDR2 is YFSETQ. The CDR3 totals 14 residues. This chain's CDR3 is CASSPQGPSYGYTF. The CDR3 DNA sequence: TGCGCCAGCAGCCCACAGGGCCCGAGCTATGGCTACACCTTC. The whole variable domain, filled in from reference TRBV5-1 and TRBJ1-2, reads KAGVTQTPRYLIKTRGQQVTLSCSPISGHRSVSWYQQTPGQGLQFLFEYFSETQRNKGNFPGRFSGRQFSNSRSEMNVSTLELGDSALYLCASSPQGPSYGYTFGSGTRLTVV.

The chain is built from TRBV11-1 and TRBJ2-1, with D hard to call. From germline, CDR1 is SGHAT and CDR2 FQDESV (reference sequence). This CDR3 contains 12 residues. V gave up 1 base and J gave up 10 bases, with 8 bases separating them. Here the CDR3 DNA reads TGTGCCAGCAGCTTAGTCGGTTACGAGCAGTTCTTC. Amino acid sequence: CASSLVGYEQFF. Full variable domain (remainder filled in from reference TRBV11-1 and TRBJ2-1): EAEVAQSPRYKITEKSQAVAFWCDPISGHATLYWYRQILGQGPELLVQFQDESVVDDSQLPKDRFSAERLKGVDSTLKIQPAELGDSAMYLCASSLVGYEQFFGPGTRLTVL.

The J gene is TRBJ1-1, the V gene TRBV11-2, with D possibly matching TRBD1 (6 bases). Trimming took off 5 bases at V and 5 bases at J, with 15 bases between the two ends. The CDR3 runs 14 residues. Germline CDR1 SGHAT, CDR2 FQNNGV. The CDR3 loop reads CASSRQVLGTEAFF. The CDR3 coding sequence is TGTGCCAGCAGCCGACAGGTCCTGGGGACTGAAGCTTTCTTT. Complete variable domain (other parts from reference TRBV11-2 and TRBJ1-1): EAGVAQSPRYKIIEKRQSVAFWCNPISGHATLYWYQQILGQGPKLLIQFQNNGVVDDSQLPKDRFSAERLKGVDSTLKIQPAKLEDSAVYLCASSRQVLGTEAFFGQGTRLTVV.

V gene TRBV19 combines with J gene TRBJ1-2; 10 bases are a match to TRBD1. The V and J ends lost 5 bases and 5 bases, in that order; junction bases with no gene match: 14. CDR1 is LNHDA, CDR2 SQIVND, per germline (reference sequence). This CDR3 is built from 17 residues. The CDR3 here is CASSAAMTGGFMYGYTF. The CDR3 DNA sequence: TGTGCCAGTAGTGCGGCTATGACAGGGGGCTTTATGTATGGCTACACCTTC.

CDR3 sequence (DNA): TGTGCCAGCAGGAGTGGACATAGCAATCAGCCCCAGCATTTT. Protein: CASRSGHSNQPQHF. The chain couples TRBV7-8 to TRBJ1-5, with D maybe TRBD1 (5 bases). The V end lost 6 bases, the J end lost 0 bases, and 9 bases lay between the germline ends. The CDR3 totals 14 residues. Germline CDR1 is SGHVS and CDR2 is FQNEAQ.

The chain carries TRBV4-3 and TRBJ2-3; no clear D. Trimming shortened V by 0 bases and J by 1 base, and 5 bases separated the two germline ends. Germline values: CDR1 LGHNA, CDR2 YSLEER. The CDR3 has 14 residues. The CDR3 DNA is TGCGCCAGCAGCCAAGACAGTCGCACAGATACGCAGTATTTT. Translating it yields CASSQDSRTDTQYF.